A single sample is the source of the 8 T cell receptor beta chains below, sequenced in a study of CD8 T cells in Susac syndrome. With random hexamers, reverse transcription was performed on about 0.5 to 1 ug of RNA. TCRdb re-derived calls from the immunoSEQ multiplex PCR reads in MiXCR, one entry per CDR3 protein. The data hold 160,000 or so distinct CDR3 sequences, with approximately 95% observed a single time. What was sequenced was CD8+ T cells from PBMCs. These receptor sequences come from a human donor with multiple sclerosis.

V is TRBV6-5 and J is TRBJ2-7; D may be TRBD1 (6 bases). Germline V gene sequence: CDR1 MNHEY, CDR2 SVGAGI. The length of the CDR3 is 15 residues. Trimming took off 7 bases at V and 0 bases at J, with 16 bases between the two ends. The CDR3 DNA sequence: TGTGCCAGCACTGATGGGGGACACAGCTCCTACGAGCAGTACTTC. As protein: CASTDGGHSSYEQYF.

This clonotype was counted once. The V and J genes are TRBV30 and TRBJ2-7; D is perhaps TRBD1 or TRBD2 (5 bases each). The CDR3 extends over 16 amino acids. Deletions cut 2 bases from V and 3 bases from J, with 20 bases between. Germline V lookup: CDR1 GTSNPN, CDR2 SVGIG (reference sequence). CDR3 nucleotide sequence: TGTGCCTGGAGTCAAATAGTGGGACCCTTGGACTACGAGCAGTACTTC. It is translated as CAWSQIVGPLDYEQYF.

This clonotype was picked up a small number of times. This chain connects TRBV3-1 to TRBJ2-5; D call uncertain. The germline V and J ends were trimmed by 3 bases and 5 bases, with 4 bases remaining between them. Germline V lookup: CDR1 LGHDT, CDR2 YNNKEL (reference sequence). This CDR3 contains 11 residues. CDR3 sequence reads: CASSHGETQYF. The CDR3 region has the DNA TGTGCCAGCAGCCATGGGGAGACCCAGTACTTC.

This clonotype has a single count. The chain combines TRBV29-1 with TRBJ2-5; 7 bases map to TRBD1. Trimming at V came to 3 bases and at J to 5 bases, leaving 15 bases not matched to a gene. This CDR3 comprises 16 residues. Looked up from germline, CDR1 is SQVTM and CDR2 is ANQGSEA. The CDR3 reads CSVEWRKGAPSETQYF. The CDR3 DNA reads as TGCAGCGTTGAGTGGAGGAAGGGGGCACCCTCGGAGACCCAGTACTTC. Full variable domain (missing parts from reference TRBV29-1 and TRBJ2-5): SAVISQKPSRDICQRGTSLTIQCQVDSQVTMMFWYRQQPGQSLTLIATANQGSEATYESGFVIDKFPISRPNLTFSTLTVSNMSPEDSSIYLCSVEWRKGAPSETQYFGPGTRLLVL.

The gene calls are TRBV5-1 and TRBJ2-1; 7 nucleotides agree with TRBD2. Trimming cost V 0 bases and J 0 bases; bases outside gene matches: 9. Germline-derived CDR1 and CDR2 are SGHRS and YFSETQ. This CDR3 region has 18 residues. This CDR3 is CASSLVLAVISSYNEQFF. The CDR3 bases are TGCGCCAGCAGCTTGGTTCTAGCGGTGATAAGCTCCTACAATGAGCAGTTCTTC.

This clonotype was seen a single time. The gene calls are TRBV5-4 and TRBJ2-1; TRBD2 aligns across 7 bases. This CDR3 is built from 15 residues. Trimming took 2 bases from V and 2 from J; bases not matched to a gene: 4. From germline, CDR1 is SGHNT and CDR2 YYREEE (reference sequence). Here the CDR3 DNA reads TGTGCCAGCAGCTTAGCGGGGCCTACCTACAATGAGCAGTTCTTC. Its protein is CASSLAGPTYNEQFF.

The gene calls are TRBV3-1 and TRBJ2-1; D is possibly TRBD1 (5 bases). V shed 1 base and J shed 2 bases, with 12 bases lying between them. Germline V CDR1 and CDR2: LGHDT, YNNKEL (reference sequence). CDR3 size: 16 residues. CDR3 nucleotides: TGTGCCAGCAGCCAAGCAGCGACAGAACCCTACAATGAGCAGTTCTTC. Translation: CASSQAATEPYNEQFF.

The chain employs TRBV20-1 and TRBJ1-6, with D perhaps matching TRBD1 (5 bases). Germline CDR1 and CDR2: DFQATT and SNEGSKA (reference sequence). Trimming took 8 bases from V and 9 from J, leaving 20 bases between them. CDR3 size: 14 residues. As DNA, the CDR3 is TGCAGTCAAAAGATAGGGACTTTGAGTTCACCCCTCCACTTT. Translated, it gives CSQKIGTLSSPLHF.